These 27 T cell receptor beta chains originate from one sample sequenced in a study of early T cells in non-severe SARS-CoV-2 infection. TCRdb re-called the 5' RACE reads through MiXCR, storing one row per CDR3 protein. The repertoire holds more than 45,000 distinct CDR3 sequences, with more than 7% as singletons. Source material: whole blood. These receptors all stem from an adult who was a healthcare worker with PCR-confirmed SARS-CoV-2 infection or an uninfected control (not recorded which).

V gene TRBV7-2 combines with J gene TRBJ2-1, with D possibly being TRBD2 (6 bases). The CDR3 runs to 14 residues. The germline V gene encodes CDR1 SGHTA and CDR2 FQGNSA. The ends were cut back, 1 base at V and 6 bases at J, with 10 bases in the middle. The CDR3 protein is CASSLGVTSNEQFF. DNA of the CDR3: TGTGCCAGCAGCTTAGGCGTGACTAGCAATGAGCAGTTCTTC.

The rearrangement links TRBV6-6 to TRBJ2-7; TRBD2 matches 8 bases. V was pared by 5 bases and J by 6 bases, with 9 bases of the junction left unmatched. The germline V gene encodes CDR1 MNHNY and CDR2 SVGAGI (reference sequence). The CDR3 runs 14 residues. The CDR3 region is CASSDAAGESEQYF. The CDR3 DNA is TGTGCCAGCAGTGACGCAGCGGGAGAATCCGAGCAGTACTTC.

This clonotype came up many times. The gene calls are TRBV5-5 and TRBJ1-2; a weak D match, TRBD1 (5 bases). Germline-derived CDR1 and CDR2 are SGHKS and YYEKEE (reference sequence). V was pared by 2 bases and J by 2 bases, with 7 bases between. The CDR3 runs to 13 residues. The CDR3 DNA is TGTGCCAGCAGCTTATCAGGGAACTATGGCTACACCTTC. This codes for CASSLSGNYGYTF.

This clonotype was found many times. This chain uses TRBV7-3 with TRBJ1-1; TRBD1 matches 8 bases. The CDR3 has 18 amino acids. Trimming cost V 4 bases and J 0 bases; bases outside gene matches: 13. Germline lookup yields CDR1 SGHTA and CDR2 FQGTGA. CDR3 protein: CASSSQGGTGFLNTEAFF. CDR3 sequence (DNA): TGTGCCAGCAGCTCTCAAGGAGGGACAGGTTTCCTGAACACTGAAGCTTTCTTT.

This clonotype was picked up a small number of times. This rearrangement joins TRBV20-1 to TRBJ1-4; TRBD1 might be the D (6 bases). Germline loops: CDR1 DFQATT, CDR2 SNEGSKA (reference sequence). The CDR3 extends over 13 amino acids. Deletions cut 5 bases from V and 2 bases from J, with 9 bases between. CDR3 sequence reads: CSAYRVTNEKLFF. CDR3 DNA: TGCAGTGCTTACAGGGTCACTAATGAAAAACTGTTTTTT.

This clonotype was counted between two and nine times. V gene TRBV5-1 combines with J gene TRBJ2-7; D is tentatively TRBD1 or TRBD2 (5 bases each). Per germline, CDR1 SGHRS and CDR2 YFSETQ. The CDR3 spans 14 residues. With 0 bases removed from V and 4 bases from J, the gap between germline ends came to 11 bases. CDR3 bases: TGCGCCAGCAGCTTGGTAAGGGGAGAGTACGAGCAGTACTTC. Protein: CASSLVRGEYEQYF.

In this sample, this clonotype turned up many times. The chain is built from TRBV28 and TRBJ2-7; D possibly matches TRBD1 or TRBD2 (5 bases each). This CDR3 spans 14 amino acids. Germline assignment: CDR1 MDHEN and CDR2 SYDVKM. The V end was cut by 2 bases, the J end by 2 bases, with 10 bases between. CDR3 in amino acids: CASSLEGFTYEQYF. The CDR3 region has the DNA TGTGCCAGCAGTTTAGAGGGGTTCACCTACGAGCAGTACTTC.

The chain links TRBV29-1 to TRBJ1-2; D uncertain. Trimming removed 2 bases at V and 4 bases at J, with 8 bases between. Germline CDR1 SQVTM, CDR2 ANQGSEA. The CDR3 loop spans 12 amino acids. Written as DNA, the CDR3 is TGCAGCGTTGAAAGGGCCAGCTATGGCTACACCTTC. Amino acids: CSVERASYGYTF.

This clonotype was detected only a few times. The chain links TRBV3-1 to TRBJ2-1, with D tentatively TRBD2 (6 bases). The CDR3 extends over 15 amino acids. Germline CDR1 reads LGHDT; CDR2 reads YNNKEL (reference sequence). Trimming removed 5 bases at V and 5 bases at J, with 16 bases between. The CDR3 region is CASSSARDSNNEQFF. Written as DNA, the CDR3 is TGTGCCAGCAGCTCAGCCAGGGACTCTAACAATGAGCAGTTCTTC.

This clonotype appeared many times. The chain employs TRBV5-6 and TRBJ2-2; 7 bases match TRBD1. Germline loops: CDR1 SGHDT, CDR2 YYEEEE. The ends lost 4 bases at V and 6 bases at J; junction bases unmatched: 12. There are 16 residues in the CDR3. The CDR3, as DNA: TGTGCCAGCAGCCTGACAGGGTCGCTGTCCGCCGGGGAGCTGTTTTTT. This codes for CASSLTGSLSAGELFF.

This clonotype was seen more than once but under ten times. The rearrangement links TRBV7-9 to TRBJ1-4; 7 bases align to TRBD1. The CDR3 length is 16 residues. Germline lookup yields CDR1 SEHNR and CDR2 FQNEAQ (reference sequence). J lost 2 bases, V lost 2 bases, and 5 bases had no gene match. CDR3 coding DNA: TGTGCCAGCAGCTTAAAGCAGGGGGATACTAATGAAAAACTGTTTTTT. It is translated as CASSLKQGDTNEKLFF.

The chain carries TRBV30 and TRBJ2-5, with 10 bases fitting TRBD2. The germline CDR1 and CDR2 sequences are GTSNPN and SVGIG (reference sequence). V gave up 4 bases and J gave up 5 bases; unmatched junction bases: 10. The CDR3 contains 15 residues. CDR3 region: CAWIPSGRAWETQYF. CDR3 nucleotide sequence: TGTGCCTGGATACCGAGCGGGAGGGCATGGGAGACCCAGTACTTC.

This clonotype has just a few counts. This chain connects TRBV2 to TRBJ2-5; D is unclear. The germline V gene has CDR1 SNHLY and CDR2 FYNNEI. The CDR3 sequence is 15 residues long. V lost 2 bases to trimming and J lost 3 bases, with 13 bases between them. This CDR3 reads CASSENRQAEETQYF. CDR3 nucleotides: TGTGCCAGCAGTGAAAATCGGCAGGCCGAAGAGACCCAGTACTTC. The variable domain in full, completed from reference TRBV2 and TRBJ2-5, reads EPEVTQTPSHQVTQMGQEVILRCVPISNHLYFYWYRQILGQKVEFLVSFYNNEISEKSEIFDDQFSVERPDGSNFTLKIRSTKLEDSAMYFCASSENRQAEETQYFGPGTRLLVL.

The chain links TRBV27 to TRBJ2-6; 9 bases fit TRBD1. J gave up 2 bases and V 6 bases, and 5 bases lay outside the gene matches. The V gene's germline CDR1 is MNHEY and CDR2 SMNVEV (reference sequence). The CDR3 contains 16 residues. CDR3 DNA sequence: TGTGCCAGCAGCACGACAGGGGGTACTGGGGCCAACGTCCTGACTTTC. Protein product: CASSTTGGTGANVLTF.

This clonotype was counted between two and nine times. This chain uses TRBV7-9 with TRBJ1-1; 7 nucleotides match TRBD1. The junction had 8 bases not matched to a gene; V was cut back by 3 bases and J by 1 base. The V gene's germline CDR1 is SEHNR and CDR2 FQNEAQ (reference sequence). The CDR3 extends over 16 amino acids. This CDR3 is CASSLMQGGWNTEAFF. Written as DNA, the CDR3 is TGTGCCAGCAGCTTGATGCAGGGGGGATGGAACACTGAAGCTTTCTTT.

The table lists this clonotype with many counts. This chain uses TRBV29-1 with TRBJ2-6; D ambiguous. V gave up 4 bases and J gave up 2 bases, with 6 bases separating them. CDR1 SQVTM and CDR2 ANQGSEA come from the germline V gene. The length of the CDR3 is 13 residues. In nucleotides, the CDR3 is TGCAGCGTTGGTGGGACTGGGGCCAACGTCCTGACTTTC. Amino acid sequence: CSVGGTGANVLTF.

This clonotype was counted a few times. The chain links TRBV11-2 to TRBJ2-3; 10 nucleotides match TRBD1. V was clipped by 6 bases and J by 4 bases; unmatched bases: 4. The germline CDR1 and CDR2 sequences are SGHAT and FQNNGV. This CDR3 comprises 14 residues. The DNA for the CDR3 is TGTGCCAGCAGTCATGGACAGGGGGCAGATACGCAGTATTTT. Its translation: CASSHGQGADTQYF.

This clonotype was observed at least ten times. The chain is built from TRBV5-5 and TRBJ2-6, with D hard to call. This CDR3 has 15 amino acids. V dropped 4 bases and J dropped 4 bases, with 12 bases sitting between them. The germline CDR1 and CDR2 sequences are SGHKS and YYEKEE (reference sequence). CDR3 loop: CASSLQELGANVLTF. The DNA of the CDR3 is TGTGCCAGCAGCCTCCAGGAGCTCGGGGCCAACGTCCTGACTTTC. Based on the CDR3 plus reference TRBV5-5 and TRBJ2-6, the full variable domain is DAGVTQSPTHLIKTRGQQVTLRCSPISGHKSVSWYQQVLGQGPQFIFQYYEKEERGRGNFPDRFSARQFPNYSSELNVNALLLGDSALYLCASSLQELGANVLTFGAGSRLTVL.

In this sample, this clonotype turned up many times. The V gene is TRBV24-1, the J gene TRBJ2-1; D perhaps matches TRBD1 (5 bases). CDR3 size: 14 residues. Germline assignment: CDR1 KGHDR and CDR2 SFDVKD. With 9 bases removed from V and 3 bases from J, the gap between germline ends came to 14 bases. The CDR3 region has the DNA TGTGCCACCCAGTCAGGGCGAAACTACAATGAGCAGTTCTTC. It codes for CATQSGRNYNEQFF.

This clonotype was recorded at least ten times. This sequence joins TRBV18 and TRBJ1-5; 10 bases line up with TRBD1. The CDR3 runs to 15 residues. The trim removed 2 bases at V and 3 bases at J, leaving 1 base unmatched. CDR1 and CDR2 from the germline V gene are KGHSH and LQKENI. CDR3 DNA: TGTGCCAGCTCACCAGGGACAGGGGACAATCAGCCCCAGCATTTT. This translates into CASSPGTGDNQPQHF. Drawing the rest from reference TRBV18 and TRBJ1-5, the complete variable domain is NAGVMQNPRHLVRRRGQEARLRCSPMKGHSHVYWYRQLPEEGLKFMVYLQKENIIDESGMPKERFSAEFPKEGPSILRIQQVVRGDSAAYFCASSPGTGDNQPQHFGDGTRLSIL.

The rearrangement links TRBV4-1 to TRBJ2-7; unclear D gene. Trimming removed 0 bases at V and 3 bases at J, with 9 bases between. The CDR3 has 14 residues. Germline CDR1 MGHRA, CDR2 YSYEKL. CDR3: CASSQDPEFYEQYF. CDR3 coding DNA: TGCGCCAGCAGCCAAGATCCAGAGTTCTACGAGCAGTACTTC.

This clonotype has ten or more counts. The CDR3 region is CASIKGGLNNEQFF. The CDR3 DNA follows: TGTGCCAGCATAAAAGGGGGGCTGAACAATGAGCAGTTCTTC. V usage is TRBV28 and J usage is TRBJ2-1; possibly TRBD1 or TRBD2 for D (6 bases each). The V gene's germline CDR1 is MDHEN and CDR2 SYDVKM. This CDR3 contains 14 residues. V gave up 7 bases and J gave up 5 bases, with 15 bases separating them.

The chain couples TRBV6-5 to TRBJ2-2; 7 bases align to TRBD1. Trimming cost V 7 bases and J 2 bases; bases outside gene matches: 4. This CDR3 spans 14 amino acids. Germline CDR1 reads MNHEY; CDR2 reads SVGAGI. CDR3 DNA sequence: TGTGCCAGCAAGTGGGACAGAAACACCGGGGAGCTGTTTTTT. Amino acid sequence: CASKWDRNTGELFF.

A few counts support this clonotype. This chain uses TRBV24-1 with TRBJ2-1; D call uncertain. Germline CDR1 KGHDR, CDR2 SFDVKD. Trimming took off 0 bases at V and 6 bases at J, with 8 bases between the two ends. CDR3 size: 14 residues. CDR3 in amino acids: CATSDLTVGNEQFF. CDR3 nucleotide sequence: TGTGCCACCAGTGATTTGACGGTGGGCAATGAGCAGTTCTTC.

This clonotype was seen repeatedly, ten times or more. The chain employs TRBV18 and TRBJ2-3, with 10 bases that match TRBD1. The trim removed 3 bases at V and 4 bases at J, leaving 7 bases unmatched. The CDR3 extends over 16 amino acids. Germline CDR1 is KGHSH and CDR2 is LQKENI. CDR3 residues: CASSPGTGVFADTQYF. DNA of the CDR3: TGTGCCAGCTCACCCGGGACAGGGGTATTCGCAGATACGCAGTATTTT.

The table lists this clonotype with many counts. The chain is built from TRBV19 and TRBJ2-7; weak D call: TRBD2 (5 bases). Germline lookup yields CDR1 LNHDA and CDR2 SQIVND (reference sequence). Between the trimmed V and J ends, which lost 5 bases and 3 bases, there was a span of 14 bases. CDR3 length equals 14 residues. The CDR3, as DNA: TGTGCCAGTAGTCTTAGCGACACTCTCTACGAGCAGTACTTC. Translating it yields CASSLSDTLYEQYF.

This clonotype was picked up many times. The chain recombines TRBV9 with TRBJ2-1; 13 bases are a match to TRBD2. Trimming cost V 0 bases and J 5 bases; bases outside gene matches: 8. The CDR3 consists of 18 residues. Germline-derived CDR1 and CDR2 are SGDLS and YYNGEE. The DNA of the CDR3 is TGTGCCAGCAGCGTAGGCCCCACCGGGACTAGCGGGAACAATGAGCAGTTCTTC. Amino acids: CASSVGPTGTSGNNEQFF.